The 32 T cell receptor beta chains reported below all come from one sample, sequenced in a study of OX40 agonist ivuxolimab in advanced cancers. Profiling relied on immunoSEQ multiplex PCR, and the TCRdb table lists in-frame clones only, not all of them. The sample holds 91,000 or so clones, 94% seen once. The sample consisted of CD4+ or CD8+ T cells sorted from blood, taken in a trial of the OX40 agonist ivuxolimab. The receptors were sampled from an adult with an advanced solid tumor such as melanoma, head and neck, liver or kidney cancer.

The rearrangement uses TRBV7-2 and TRBJ1-6; 10 nucleotides align to TRBD1. V dropped 6 bases and J dropped 3; count of bases not matched to a gene: 8. There are 17 residues in the CDR3. Germline values: CDR1 SGHTA, CDR2 FQGNSA. DNA for the CDR3: TGTGCCAGCAGTTCCCGACAGGGGGCTGGCTATAATTCACCCCTCCACTTT. Protein sequence: CASSSRQGAGYNSPLHF.

This chain connects TRBV5-1 to TRBJ2-7; 7 nucleotides align to TRBD1. The CDR3 spans 13 residues. Germline CDR1 reads SGHRS; CDR2 reads YFSETQ. J was trimmed by 2 bases and V by 6 bases; bases with no gene match: 5. The chain's CDR3 is CASKGQEAYEQYF. In DNA, the CDR3 is TGCGCCAGCAAAGGACAGGAGGCCTACGAGCAGTACTTC.

V gene TRBV5-6 combines with J gene TRBJ1-2, with D tentatively TRBD1 (5 bases). Trimming cost V 0 bases and J 5 bases, with 14 bases left between them. The CDR3 runs 15 residues. From germline, CDR1 is SGHDT and CDR2 YYEEEE. CDR3 DNA sequence: TGTGCCAGCAGCTTGGCCGTTGGGGCGCTGTATGGCTACACCTTC. Translated: CASSLAVGALYGYTF.

V gene TRBV5-5 combines with J gene TRBJ2-7; perhaps TRBD2 as D (6 bases). CDR1 is SGHKS and CDR2 is YYEKEE in the germline V gene (reference sequence). The germline V and J ends were trimmed by 1 base and 2 bases, with 13 bases remaining between them. CDR3 size: 15 residues. CDR3 nucleotide sequence: TGTGCCAGCAGCTTGAGGGAGGCGTCAACCTACGAGCAGTACTTC. Translated: CASSLREASTYEQYF. The whole variable domain, remainder taken from reference TRBV5-5 and TRBJ2-7, is DAGVTQSPTHLIKTRGQQVTLRCSPISGHKSVSWYQQVLGQGPQFIFQYYEKEERGRGNFPDRFSARQFPNYSSELNVNALLLGDSALYLCASSLREASTYEQYFGPGTRLTVT.

Written as DNA, the CDR3 is TGTGCCAGCAGCCCCCGAACCGCTAGCACAGATACGCAGTATTTT. Its translation: CASSPRTASTDTQYF. The chain has TRBV7-2 and TRBJ2-3; D not certain. The CDR3 is 15 amino acids. Trimming pared 5 bases from V and 0 bases from J, leaving 12 bases between. The V gene's germline CDR1 is SGHTA and CDR2 FQGNSA.

The rearrangement joins TRBV28 to TRBJ2-2; unclear D gene. Germline V gene lookup returns CDR1 MDHEN and CDR2 SYDVKM. CDR3 length: 13 residues. V was cut by 3 bases and J by 6 bases, with 8 bases left in between. As DNA, the CDR3 is TGTGCCAGCAGTTTGCGCGCTCCCGGGGAGCTGTTTTTT. Amino acid sequence: CASSLRAPGELFF. Drawing the rest from reference TRBV28 and TRBJ2-2, the complete variable domain is DVKVTQSSRYLVKRTGEKVFLECVQDMDHENMFWYRQDPGLGLRLIYFSYDVKMKEKGDIPEGYSVSREKKERFSLILESASTNQTSMYLCASSLRAPGELFFGEGSRLTVL.

The chain has TRBV7-6 and TRBJ2-7; 7 bases agree with TRBD1. Germline V gene data show CDR1 as SGHVS and CDR2 as FNYEAQ. The CDR3 contains 14 residues. J gave up 5 bases and V 5 bases, and 9 bases lay outside the gene matches. DNA of the CDR3: TGTGCCAGCAGCCGCACCGGGACAGCCGACGAGCAGTACTTC. Its protein is CASSRTGTADEQYF.

The rearrangement links TRBV27 to TRBJ1-5; 8 bases align to TRBD1. The CDR3 has 15 residues. V shed 5 bases and J 4 bases; nucleotides not matched to a gene: 7. Per germline, CDR1 MNHEY and CDR2 SMNVEV (reference sequence). Here the CDR3 DNA reads TGTGCCAGCAGTACCGACAGGGGTGGTAATCAGCCCCAGCATTTT. It encodes CASSTDRGGNQPQHF.

The J gene is TRBJ2-7, the V gene TRBV4-1, with D tentatively TRBD2 (7 bases). CDR3 length equals 14 residues. Trimming pared 2 bases from V and 7 bases from J, leaving 15 bases between. Germline assignment: CDR1 MGHRA and CDR2 YSYEKL. The CDR3 DNA reads as TGCGCCAGCAGCCAATTTGGGGGGGCCCTGGAGCAGTACTTC. Protein sequence: CASSQFGGALEQYF.

This rearrangement joins TRBV19 to TRBJ2-1, with 7 bases matching TRBD2. V was pared by 1 base and J by 7 bases, with 4 bases of the junction left unmatched. CDR1 and CDR2 (germline): LNHDA, SQIVND (reference sequence). The CDR3 is made up of 14 amino acids. The CDR3 nucleotides read TGTGCCAGTAGTATAGCTAGCGGAGAAAATGAGCAGTTCTTC. Its protein is CASSIASGENEQFF.

The chain links TRBV5-8 to TRBJ1-2; D gene uncertain. Germline V gene lookup returns CDR1 SGHTS and CDR2 YDEGEE. The CDR3 contains 16 residues. V lost 9 bases and J lost 2, with 23 bases in between. In nucleotides, the CDR3 is TGTGCCACACCCGAGGTCCAGATCTTTGCCAACTATGGCTACACCTTC. Translating gives CATPEVQIFANYGYTF.

The chain joins TRBV4-1 to TRBJ2-1; TRBD2 agrees at 10 bases. J lost 0 bases, V lost 1 base, and 9 bases had no gene match. The V gene's germline CDR1 is MGHRA and CDR2 YSYEKL. The CDR3 covers 19 residues. The CDR3 DNA sequence: TGCGCCAGCAGCCAAGTTTATTGGGCTAGCGGGAGCTCCTACAATGAGCAGTTCTTC. This translates into CASSQVYWASGSSYNEQFF.

The chain is built from TRBV27 and TRBJ2-5, with unresolved D. Looked up from germline, CDR1 is MNHEY and CDR2 is SMNVEV (reference sequence). The germline V and J ends were trimmed by 3 bases and 1 base, with 9 bases remaining between them. CDR3 length: 14 residues. The CDR3 region is CASSFSWVQETQYF. CDR3 nucleotide sequence: TGTGCCAGCAGTTTTTCATGGGTCCAAGAGACCCAGTACTTC.

The rearrangement uses TRBV6-5 and TRBJ2-7, with D possibly TRBD1 on 6 matching bases. Germline CDR1 MNHEY, CDR2 SVGAGI. This CDR3 is 12 amino acids long. The germline V and J ends were trimmed by 8 bases and 3 bases, with 11 bases remaining between them. CDR3 DNA: TGTGCCAGCTGGACAGCAAACTACGAGCAGTACTTC. Amino acid sequence: CASWTANYEQYF.

This chain joins TRBV4-1 and TRBJ1-5, with D possibly matching TRBD1 (6 bases). V was cut by 1 base and J by 4 bases, with 14 bases left in between. CDR1 is MGHRA and CDR2 is YSYEKL in the germline V gene. The CDR3 covers 16 residues. The CDR3 nucleotides are TGCGCCAGCAGCCAAGGGCCGGACAGATCGAATCAGCCCCAGCATTTT. It translates to CASSQGPDRSNQPQHF.

This clone has only one observation. Here the CDR3 DNA reads TGTGCCAGCAGTTTATCGAGAAGCGGAAACACCATATATTTT. This sequence encodes CASSLSRSGNTIYF. The chain couples TRBV28 to TRBJ1-3; D unclear. From germline, CDR1 is MDHEN and CDR2 SYDVKM. The CDR3 contains 14 residues. V lost 1 base and J 4 bases, leaving 8 bases between the germline ends.

The genes are TRBV15 and TRBJ1-1; 8 nucleotides agree with TRBD1. Trimming took 1 base from V and 4 from J; bases not matched to a gene: 11. The CDR3 loop spans 17 amino acids. The V gene's germline CDR1 is LNHNV and CDR2 YYDKDF (reference sequence). The DNA for the CDR3 is TGTGCCACCAGCAGAGGGGCCTACCGACAGGGGAGCACTGAAGCTTTCTTT. Protein product: CATSRGAYRQGSTEAFF.

Here the CDR3 reads CASSLGTLYEQYF. CDR3 sequence (DNA): TGTGCCAGCAGCTTAGGGACATTATACGAGCAGTACTTC. The V call is TRBV11-3, the J call TRBJ2-7, with TRBD1 as a possible D gene (5 bases). Germline lookup yields CDR1 SGHNT and CDR2 YENEEA. This CDR3 has 13 residues. V was trimmed by 1 base and J by 4 bases, leaving 8 bases between them.

The rearrangement uses TRBV19 and TRBJ2-2; D is undetermined. Trimming cost V 6 bases and J 1 base, with 15 bases left between them. The CDR3 covers 16 residues. The germline gives CDR1 LNHDA, CDR2 SQIVND (reference sequence). CDR3 amino acids: CASRLATSVNTGELFF. The CDR3, as DNA: TGTGCCAGTAGGTTGGCGACATCCGTGAACACCGGGGAGCTGTTTTTT.

The chain has TRBV19 and TRBJ1-5; D perhaps matches TRBD1 (5 bases). The CDR3 extends over 17 amino acids. Germline CDR1 LNHDA, CDR2 SQIVND (reference sequence). V shed 1 base and J shed 1 base, with 14 bases lying between them. The DNA for the CDR3 is TGTGCCAGTAGTATAGCACGAGGGGCACGGAGCAATCAGCCCCAGCATTTT. Protein sequence: CASSIARGARSNQPQHF.

This clone appeared a few times. The chain joins TRBV19 to TRBJ2-1; D uncertain. The CDR3 runs 12 residues. The ends were cut back, 4 bases at V and 4 bases at J, with 5 bases in the middle. The germline CDR1 and CDR2 sequences are LNHDA and SQIVND (reference sequence). In DNA, the CDR3 is TGTGCCAGTAGTACCGATTACAATGAGCAGTTCTTC. It specifies CASSTDYNEQFF.

J is TRBJ2-7 and V is TRBV7-2; possibly TRBD2 for D (5 bases). The V gene lost 3 bases and the J gene lost 7 bases, with 22 bases spanning the gap. Per germline, CDR1 SGHTA and CDR2 FQGNSA. The CDR3 consists of 16 residues. CDR3 coding DNA: TGTGCCAGCAGCTTTTTTGGGTCGGGGAGCCAAAGGGAGCAGTACTTC. It is translated as CASSFFGSGSQREQYF.

The rearrangement links TRBV6-5 to TRBJ2-7; 7 bases are shared with TRBD1. Germline trimming cut 0 bases from V and 7 bases from J; bases unmatched to any gene: 9. Germline lookup yields CDR1 MNHEY and CDR2 SVGAGI. CDR3 size: 15 residues. The CDR3 nucleotides read TGTGCCAGCAGTTACTCTCGGCAGGGGGTTGGTGAGCAGTACTTC. Translating it yields CASSYSRQGVGEQYF.

On this clone itself: A junction end diverges from the germline sequence, so it may reflect a read error. The V call is TRBV7-7, the J call TRBJ1-3; D is unresolved. This CDR3 region has 15 residues. The germline gives CDR1 SSHAT, CDR2 FNYEAQ (reference sequence). The CDR3 here is CASSLAQGSGNTIYF. CDR3 coding DNA: TGTGCTAGCAGCTTAGCGCAAGGCTCTGGAAACACCATATATTTT.

The chain is built from TRBV18 and TRBJ1-2, with D unclear. Germline values: CDR1 KGHSH, CDR2 LQKENI. V was cut by 4 bases and J by 7 bases, with 16 bases left in between. The CDR3 has 14 amino acids. CDR3 nucleotides: TGTGCCAGCTCACGAGAACCCCGGGGAAGTGGCTACACCTTC. Its translation: CASSREPRGSGYTF.

This chain connects TRBV5-5 to TRBJ2-3, with TRBD2 matching 8 bases. The V gene's germline CDR1 is SGHKS and CDR2 YYEKEE (reference sequence). This CDR3 region has 14 residues. With V trimmed by 4 bases and J by 6 bases, 7 bases remained unmatched. The CDR3: CASSPRGGKDTQYF. The CDR3 bases are TGTGCCAGCAGCCCCCGGGGGGGCAAGGATACGCAGTATTTT.

This chain connects TRBV29-1 to TRBJ2-6; D call uncertain. Germline V gives CDR1 SQVTM, CDR2 ANQGSEA. V was trimmed by 3 bases and J by 3 bases, leaving 3 bases between them. This CDR3 contains 12 residues. The CDR3 DNA reads as TGCAGCGTTGAGTATGGGGCCAACGTCCTGACTTTC. As protein: CSVEYGANVLTF.

The V and J genes are TRBV7-9 and TRBJ2-7; D call uncertain. This CDR3 has 15 amino acids. Germline V gene sequence: CDR1 SEHNR, CDR2 FQNEAQ (reference sequence). The germline V and J ends were trimmed by 5 bases and 3 bases, with 17 bases remaining between them. The CDR3 DNA follows: TGTGCCAGCAGCCCCCTAATGGTGGGCGACTACGAGCAGTACTTC. It translates to CASSPLMVGDYEQYF. The full variable domain, with the rest looked up from reference TRBV7-9 and TRBJ2-7, is DTGVSQNPRHKITKRGQNVTFRCDPISEHNRLYWYRQTLGQGPEFLTYFQNEAQLEKSRLLSDRFSAERPKGSFSTLEIQRTEQGDSAMYLCASSPLMVGDYEQYFGPGTRLTVT.

The CDR3 sequence is CASSYRRPGGYTF. In nucleotides, the CDR3 is TGTGCCAGCAGTTACAGACGGCCGGGGGGCTACACCTTC. V gene TRBV6-5 combines with J gene TRBJ1-2; D is undetermined. V was clipped by 2 bases and J by 8 bases, with 12 bases between them. Germline V lookup: CDR1 MNHEY, CDR2 SVGAGI. The CDR3 runs to 13 residues.

Concerning this clone itself: Other DNA sequences of this sample code for an identical CDR3. The chain links TRBV9 to TRBJ2-5; 7 bases match TRBD2. The CDR3 is 13 residues long. From germline, CDR1 is SGDLS and CDR2 YYNGEE. The ends lost 2 bases at V and 2 bases at J; junction bases unmatched: 0. In nucleotides, the CDR3 is TGTGCCAGCAGCGTCGGGGGGCAAGAGACCCAGTACTTC. Its protein is CASSVGGQETQYF.

The V and J genes are TRBV18 and TRBJ1-3; TRBD1 is a possible D gene (5 bases). Germline CDR1 is KGHSH and CDR2 is LQKENI. The CDR3 sequence is 16 residues long. Trimming removed 8 bases at V and 0 bases at J, with 17 bases between. CDR3 coding DNA: TGTGCCAGCCGGGGCCTAGTCTCGCCCTCTGGAAACACCATATATTTT. It is translated as CASRGLVSPSGNTIYF.

V is TRBV27 and J is TRBJ1-1, with D perhaps matching TRBD1 (5 bases). V shed 3 bases and J shed 1 base, with 9 bases lying between them. The CDR3 totals 14 residues. CDR1 is MNHEY and CDR2 is SMNVEV in the germline V gene (reference sequence). CDR3 nucleotides: TGTGCCAGCAGTTTGGGGGAAGGGAACACTGAAGCTTTCTTT. It codes for CASSLGEGNTEAFF.